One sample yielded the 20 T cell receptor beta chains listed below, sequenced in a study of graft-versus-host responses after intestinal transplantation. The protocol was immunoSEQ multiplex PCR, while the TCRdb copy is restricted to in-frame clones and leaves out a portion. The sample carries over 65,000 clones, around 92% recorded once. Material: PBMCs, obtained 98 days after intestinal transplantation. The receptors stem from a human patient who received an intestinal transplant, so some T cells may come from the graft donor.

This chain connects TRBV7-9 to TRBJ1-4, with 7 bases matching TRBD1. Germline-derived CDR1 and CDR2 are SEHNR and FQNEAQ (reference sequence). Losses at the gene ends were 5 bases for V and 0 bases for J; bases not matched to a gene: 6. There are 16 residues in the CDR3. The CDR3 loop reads CASSPTGTATNEKLFF. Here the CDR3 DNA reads TGTGCCAGCAGCCCGACAGGGACCGCAACTAATGAAAAACTGTTTTTT.

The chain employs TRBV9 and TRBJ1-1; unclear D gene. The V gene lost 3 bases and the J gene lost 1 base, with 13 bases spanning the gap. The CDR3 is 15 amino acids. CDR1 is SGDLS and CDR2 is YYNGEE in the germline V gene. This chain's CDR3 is CASSGLAGPNTEAFF. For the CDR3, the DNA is TGTGCCAGCAGCGGGTTGGCAGGACCGAACACTGAAGCTTTCTTT. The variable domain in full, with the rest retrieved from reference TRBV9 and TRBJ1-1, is DSGVTQTPKHLITATGQRVTLRCSPRSGDLSVYWYQQSLDQGLQFLIQYYNGEERAKGNILERFSAQQFPDLHSELNLSSLELGDSALYFCASSGLAGPNTEAFFGQGTRLTVV.

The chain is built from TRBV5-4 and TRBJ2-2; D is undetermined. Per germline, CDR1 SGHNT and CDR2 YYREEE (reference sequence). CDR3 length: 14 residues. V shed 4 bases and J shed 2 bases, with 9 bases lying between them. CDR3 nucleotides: TGTGCCAGCAGCCCCCTGGGCAACACCGGGGAGCTGTTTTTT. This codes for CASSPLGNTGELFF.

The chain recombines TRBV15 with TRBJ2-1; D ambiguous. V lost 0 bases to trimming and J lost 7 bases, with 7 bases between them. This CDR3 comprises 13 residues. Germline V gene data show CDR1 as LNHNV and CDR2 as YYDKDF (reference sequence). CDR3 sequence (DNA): TGTGCCACCAGCAGAGATAGAGGAAATGAGCAGTTCTTC. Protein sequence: CATSRDRGNEQFF.

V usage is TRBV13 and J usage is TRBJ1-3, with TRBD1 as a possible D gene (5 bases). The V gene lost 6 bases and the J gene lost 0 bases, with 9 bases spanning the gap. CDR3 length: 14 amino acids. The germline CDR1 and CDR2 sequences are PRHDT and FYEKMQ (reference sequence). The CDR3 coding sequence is TGTGCCAGCAGGCTTAGGGGCTCTGGAAACACCATATATTTT. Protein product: CASRLRGSGNTIYF.

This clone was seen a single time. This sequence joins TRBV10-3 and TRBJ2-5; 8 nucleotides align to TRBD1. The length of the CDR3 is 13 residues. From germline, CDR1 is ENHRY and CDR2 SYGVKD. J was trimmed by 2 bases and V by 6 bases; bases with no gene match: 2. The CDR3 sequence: CAIRDREQETQYF. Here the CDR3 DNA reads TGTGCCATCAGGGACAGGGAACAAGAGACCCAGTACTTC.

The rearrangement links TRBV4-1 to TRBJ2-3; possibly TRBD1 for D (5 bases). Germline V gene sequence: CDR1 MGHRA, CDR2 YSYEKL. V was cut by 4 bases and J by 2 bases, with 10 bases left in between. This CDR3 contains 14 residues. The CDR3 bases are TGCGCCAGCAGCCCAAACAGGTACACAGATACGCAGTATTTT. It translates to CASSPNRYTDTQYF.

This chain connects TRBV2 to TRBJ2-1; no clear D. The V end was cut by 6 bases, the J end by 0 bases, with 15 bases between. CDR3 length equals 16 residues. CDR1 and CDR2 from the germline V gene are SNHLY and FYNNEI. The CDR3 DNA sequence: TGTGCCAGCAGAGCAAAACTCTCGGGCTCCTACAATGAGCAGTTCTTC. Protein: CASRAKLSGSYNEQFF. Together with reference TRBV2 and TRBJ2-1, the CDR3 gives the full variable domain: EPEVTQTPSHQVTQMGQEVILRCVPISNHLYFYWYRQILGQKVEFLVSFYNNEISEKSEIFDDQFSVERPDGSNFTLKIRSTKLEDSAMYFCASRAKLSGSYNEQFFGPGTRLTVL.

The CDR3 sequence: CASSQTFKKDTQYF. In DNA, the CDR3 is TGCGCCAGCAGCCAAACCTTTAAAAAGGATACGCAGTATTTT. The chain links TRBV4-1 to TRBJ2-3; D is unclear. Trimming left V 2 bases short and J 6 bases short, with 12 bases between. The CDR3 sequence is 14 residues long. In germline, CDR1 is MGHRA, CDR2 YSYEKL.

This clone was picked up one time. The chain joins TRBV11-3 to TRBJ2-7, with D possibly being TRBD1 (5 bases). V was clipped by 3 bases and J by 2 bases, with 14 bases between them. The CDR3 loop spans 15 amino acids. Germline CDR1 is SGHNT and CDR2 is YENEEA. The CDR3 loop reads CASSLDPGPTYEQYF. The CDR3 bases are TGTGCCAGCAGCTTGGACCCAGGGCCTACCTACGAGCAGTACTTC.

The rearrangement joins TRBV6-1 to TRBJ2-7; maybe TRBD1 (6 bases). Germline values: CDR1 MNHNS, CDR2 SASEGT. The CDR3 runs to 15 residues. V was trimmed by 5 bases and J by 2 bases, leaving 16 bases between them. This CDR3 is CASSMGRDTTYEQYF. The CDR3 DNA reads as TGTGCCAGCAGTATGGGCCGGGACACAACCTACGAGCAGTACTTC.

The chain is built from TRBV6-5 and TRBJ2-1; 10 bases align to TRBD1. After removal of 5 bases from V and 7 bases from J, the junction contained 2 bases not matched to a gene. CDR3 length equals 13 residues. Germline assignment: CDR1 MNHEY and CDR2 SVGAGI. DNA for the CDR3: TGTGCCAGCAGTCCGGACAGGGGGAATGAGCAGTTCTTC. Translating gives CASSPDRGNEQFF.

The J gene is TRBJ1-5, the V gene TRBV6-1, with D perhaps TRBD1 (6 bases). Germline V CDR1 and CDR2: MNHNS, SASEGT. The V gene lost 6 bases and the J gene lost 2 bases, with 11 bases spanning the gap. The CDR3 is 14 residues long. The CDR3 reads CASRDKGGNQPQHF. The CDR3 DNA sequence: TGTGCCAGCAGGGACAAGGGGGGCAATCAGCCCCAGCATTTT.

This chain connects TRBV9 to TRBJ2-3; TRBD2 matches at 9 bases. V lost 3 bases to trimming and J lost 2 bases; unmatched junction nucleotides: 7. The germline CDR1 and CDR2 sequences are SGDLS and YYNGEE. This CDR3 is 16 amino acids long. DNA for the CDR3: TGTGCCAGCAGCGGAACCGGCGGGGGGGTCACAGATACGCAGTATTTT. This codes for CASSGTGGGVTDTQYF.

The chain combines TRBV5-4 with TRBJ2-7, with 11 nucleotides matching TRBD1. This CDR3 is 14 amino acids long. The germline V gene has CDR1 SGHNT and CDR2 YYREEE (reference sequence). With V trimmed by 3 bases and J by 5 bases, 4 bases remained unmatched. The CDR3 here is CASSSGQGDHEQYF. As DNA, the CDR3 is TGTGCCAGCAGCTCGGGACAGGGGGACCACGAGCAGTACTTC.

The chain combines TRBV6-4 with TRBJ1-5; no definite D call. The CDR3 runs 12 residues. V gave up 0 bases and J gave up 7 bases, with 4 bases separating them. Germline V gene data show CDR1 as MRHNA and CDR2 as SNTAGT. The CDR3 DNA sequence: TGTGCCAGCAGTGACTCGAGGCAGCCCCAGCATTTT. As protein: CASSDSRQPQHF.

CDR3 DNA: TGTGCCAGCAGTGAATACTTCTCTAGCGGGAGTAGAGAGACCCAGTACTTC. Translation: CASSEYFSSGSRETQYF. The chain couples TRBV6-1 to TRBJ2-5; 10 positions agree with TRBD2. Germline V gene data show CDR1 as MNHNS and CDR2 as SASEGT. The CDR3 is 17 residues long. V shed 2 bases and J 4 bases; nucleotides not matched to a gene: 10.

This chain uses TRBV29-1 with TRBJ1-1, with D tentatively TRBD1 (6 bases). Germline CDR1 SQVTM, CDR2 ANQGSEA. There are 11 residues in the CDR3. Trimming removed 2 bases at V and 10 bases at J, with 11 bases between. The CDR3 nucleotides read TGCAGCGTTGAAAGGAGAGGGGGAGCTTTCTTT. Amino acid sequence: CSVERRGGAFF.

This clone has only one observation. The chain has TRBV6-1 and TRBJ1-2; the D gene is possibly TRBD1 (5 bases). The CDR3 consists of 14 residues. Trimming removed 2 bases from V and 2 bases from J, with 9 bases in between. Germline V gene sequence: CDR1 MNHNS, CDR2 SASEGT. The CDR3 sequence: CASSEPDSNYGYTF. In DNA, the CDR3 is TGTGCCAGCAGTGAACCTGACAGCAACTATGGCTACACCTTC.

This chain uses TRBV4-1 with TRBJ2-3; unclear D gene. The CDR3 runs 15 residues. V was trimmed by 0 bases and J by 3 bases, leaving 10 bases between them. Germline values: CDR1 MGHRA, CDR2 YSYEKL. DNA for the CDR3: TGCGCCAGCAGCCAAGAACGTTCCAATACAGATACGCAGTATTTT. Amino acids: CASSQERSNTDTQYF.